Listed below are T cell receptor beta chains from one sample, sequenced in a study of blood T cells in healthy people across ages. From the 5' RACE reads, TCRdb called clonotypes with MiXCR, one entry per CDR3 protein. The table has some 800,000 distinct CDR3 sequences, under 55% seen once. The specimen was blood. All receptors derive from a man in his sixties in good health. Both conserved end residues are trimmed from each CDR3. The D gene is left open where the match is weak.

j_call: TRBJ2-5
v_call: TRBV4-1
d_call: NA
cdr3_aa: ASSSGGGLKTQY

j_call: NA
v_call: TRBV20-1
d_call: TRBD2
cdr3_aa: SARREAGEETQY

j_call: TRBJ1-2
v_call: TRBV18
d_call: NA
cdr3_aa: ASSPVDDANYGYT

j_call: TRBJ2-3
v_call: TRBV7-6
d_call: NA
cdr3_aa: ASSLGKDTQY

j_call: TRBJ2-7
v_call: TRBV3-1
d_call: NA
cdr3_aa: ASSQASSYEQY

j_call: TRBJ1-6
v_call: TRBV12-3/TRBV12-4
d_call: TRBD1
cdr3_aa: ASSLQGGNSLLH

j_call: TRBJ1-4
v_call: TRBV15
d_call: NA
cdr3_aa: ATSREGGRNEKLF

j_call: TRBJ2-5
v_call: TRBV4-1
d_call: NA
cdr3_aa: ASSLEASLETQY

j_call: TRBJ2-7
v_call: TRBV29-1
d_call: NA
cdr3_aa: SVEVVMGYEQY

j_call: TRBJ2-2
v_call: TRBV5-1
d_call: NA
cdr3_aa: ASSLSGDTGELF

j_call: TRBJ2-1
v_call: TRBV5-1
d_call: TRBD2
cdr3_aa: ASSPTPGLVFNEQF

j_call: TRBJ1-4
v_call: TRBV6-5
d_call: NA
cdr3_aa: ASSYSNPGEKLF

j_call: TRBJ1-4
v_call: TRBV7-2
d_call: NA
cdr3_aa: ASSRGREKLF

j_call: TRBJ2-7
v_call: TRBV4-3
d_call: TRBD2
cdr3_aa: ASSQEAGGFGEQY

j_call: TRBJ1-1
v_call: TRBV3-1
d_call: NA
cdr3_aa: ASSLAGGGILNTEAF

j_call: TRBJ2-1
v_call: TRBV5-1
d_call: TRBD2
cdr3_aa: ASSSGTSGNNEQF

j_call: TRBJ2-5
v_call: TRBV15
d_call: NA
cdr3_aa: ATSRVGETQY

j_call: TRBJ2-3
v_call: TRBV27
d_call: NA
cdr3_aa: ASSLSPKGGQGDTQY

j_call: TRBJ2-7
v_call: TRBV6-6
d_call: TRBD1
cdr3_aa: ASRGTVTDSYEQY

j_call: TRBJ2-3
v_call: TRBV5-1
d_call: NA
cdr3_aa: ASRRGGADDMQY

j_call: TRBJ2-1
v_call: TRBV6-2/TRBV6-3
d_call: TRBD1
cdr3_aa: ASSYSTGKYNEQF

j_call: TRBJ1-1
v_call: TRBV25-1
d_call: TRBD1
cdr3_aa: ASSGTGRFTEAF

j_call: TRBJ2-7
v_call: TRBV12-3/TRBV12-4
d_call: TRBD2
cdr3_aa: ASSPTSGGPTYEQY

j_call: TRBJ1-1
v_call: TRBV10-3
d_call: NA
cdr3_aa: AIGERTEAF

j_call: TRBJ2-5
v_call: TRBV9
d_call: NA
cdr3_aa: ASSVEMLATGEQY

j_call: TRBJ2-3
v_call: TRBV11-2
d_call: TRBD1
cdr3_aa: AITTGGFTDTQY

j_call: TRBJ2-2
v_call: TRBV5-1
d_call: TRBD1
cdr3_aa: ASSPDRGSGELF

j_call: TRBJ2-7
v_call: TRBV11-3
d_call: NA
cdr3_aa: ASSRPPAYEQY

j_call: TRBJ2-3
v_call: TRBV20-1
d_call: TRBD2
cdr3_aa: SAQPSAGGTDTQY

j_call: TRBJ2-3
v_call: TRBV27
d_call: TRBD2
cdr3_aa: ASSPTFKRGGYTDTQY

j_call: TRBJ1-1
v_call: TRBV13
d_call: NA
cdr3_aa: ASSLGLNPGERSEAF

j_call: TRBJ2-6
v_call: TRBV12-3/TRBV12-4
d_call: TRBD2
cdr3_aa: ASSRLAGRSGANVLT

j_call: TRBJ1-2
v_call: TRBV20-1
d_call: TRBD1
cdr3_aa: SAGGQGDRTRGYT

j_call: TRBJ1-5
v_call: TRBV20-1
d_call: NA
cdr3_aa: SARVGTQLNQPQH

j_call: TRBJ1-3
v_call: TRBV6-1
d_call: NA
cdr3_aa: ASSSGASSGNAIY

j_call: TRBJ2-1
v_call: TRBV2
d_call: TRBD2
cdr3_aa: ASSGLAAYNEQF

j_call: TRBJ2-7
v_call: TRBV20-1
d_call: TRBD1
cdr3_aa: SAIQRGTGGPEQY

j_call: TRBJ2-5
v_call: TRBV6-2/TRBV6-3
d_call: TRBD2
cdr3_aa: ASSYGLEETQY

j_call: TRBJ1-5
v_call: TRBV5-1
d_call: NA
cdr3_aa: ASSLGGRSNQPQH

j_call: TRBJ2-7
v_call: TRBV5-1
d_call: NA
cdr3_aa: ASSLNQGSYEQY

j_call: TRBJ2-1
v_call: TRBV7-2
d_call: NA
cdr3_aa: ASSTTRGAGNEQF

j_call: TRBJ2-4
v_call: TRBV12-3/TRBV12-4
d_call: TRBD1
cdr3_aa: ASSWTGGPQNIQY

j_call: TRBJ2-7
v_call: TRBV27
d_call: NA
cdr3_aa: ASSLRGAAYEQY

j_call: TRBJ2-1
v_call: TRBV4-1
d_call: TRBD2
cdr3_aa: ASSTAGTTVNEQF

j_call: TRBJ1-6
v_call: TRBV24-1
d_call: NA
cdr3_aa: ATSDLQKRSGPRSSPLH

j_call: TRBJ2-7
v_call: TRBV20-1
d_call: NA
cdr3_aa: SARDKKDGSSYEQY

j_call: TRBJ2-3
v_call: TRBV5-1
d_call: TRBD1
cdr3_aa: ASSPKTGDTQY

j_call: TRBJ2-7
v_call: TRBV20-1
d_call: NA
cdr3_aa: SARPQATYEQY

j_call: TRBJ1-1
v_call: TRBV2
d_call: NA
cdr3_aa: ASRKSGGANTEAF

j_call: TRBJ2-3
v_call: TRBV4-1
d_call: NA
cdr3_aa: ASSQERDQTTDTQY

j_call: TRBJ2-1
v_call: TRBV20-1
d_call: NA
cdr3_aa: SARRTLQF

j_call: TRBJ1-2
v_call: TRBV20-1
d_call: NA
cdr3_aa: SAIRQGQGYGYT

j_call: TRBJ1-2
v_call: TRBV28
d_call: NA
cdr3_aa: ASGIPEALYGYT

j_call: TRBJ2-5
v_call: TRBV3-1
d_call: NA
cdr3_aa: ASSPPEKGGETQY

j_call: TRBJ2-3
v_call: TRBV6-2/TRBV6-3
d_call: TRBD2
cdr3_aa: ASSNPGLAGASTDTQY

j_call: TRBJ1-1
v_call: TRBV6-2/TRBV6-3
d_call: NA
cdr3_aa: ASSYGAGRKNTEAF